This T cell receptor beta chain appears in the sequencing data of a study of blood T cells in healthy people across ages. Trimming cost V 1 base and J 4 bases; bases outside gene matches: 5. Per the germline V gene, CDR1 is MGHRA and CDR2 is YSYEKL. The CDR3 has 16 residues. They isolated at least 7 million PBMCs from each sample. With a J-beta primer mix and a sample-barcoded 5' primer, a second PCR ran roughly 7 to 11 cycles. TCRdb redid the calling of the 5' RACE reads with MiXCR, one entry per CDR3 protein. Of 1.5 million to 1.8 million distinct CDR3 sequences listed, 40% to 45% are singletons. Comment on this clonotype: What it binds is unknown.

General observations from the study: Across the age range, TCR beta diversity per million T cells fell in a roughly linear way.

This TCR was sampled from a young woman in good health. Sequencing was performed on blood. The chain combines TRBV4-1 with TRBJ2-1; TRBD2 aligns across 9 bases. CDR3 region: CASSQVRLAVYNEQFF. Here the CDR3 DNA reads TGCGCCAGCAGCCAAGTTCGACTAGCGGTTTACAATGAGCAGTTCTTC.